Below, 22 T cell receptor beta chains from the same sample are listed, as sequenced in a study of shared clonotypes between healthy human individuals. Sequencing was performed with immunoSEQ multiplex PCR; in TCRdb, only in-frame clones are kept and a portion is missing. The sample includes 2,100,000 or so clones, 95% of them seen just once. The sample was naive CD4+ T cells sorted from blood. As to subset: CD45RA+ positively selected. The receptors derive from a young man in good health.

The gene calls are TRBV2 and TRBJ2-7; D might be TRBD2 (7 bases). V was shortened by 1 base and J by 6 bases, with 19 bases between the two germline ends. The CDR3 spans 16 residues. The germline gives CDR1 SNHLY, CDR2 FYNNEI. CDR3: CASSEGGRGGGFEQYF. The CDR3 nucleotides are TGTGCCAGCAGTGAAGGGGGAAGAGGGGGAGGGTTCGAGCAGTACTTC.

The J gene is TRBJ2-3, the V gene TRBV6-4; D unresolved. Trimming took 3 bases from V and 8 from J, leaving 15 bases between them. Germline CDR1 reads MRHNA; CDR2 reads SNTAGT. This CDR3 comprises 14 residues. Written as DNA, the CDR3 is TGTGCCAGCAGTGAAGAGCAAGTTGGCGGTACGCAGTATTTT. It translates to CASSEEQVGGTQYF.

This clone was recorded only once. The chain couples TRBV5-4 to TRBJ2-2, with D possibly matching TRBD2 (6 bases). The germline CDR1 and CDR2 sequences are SGHNT and YYREEE (reference sequence). Trimming shortened V by 4 bases and J by 4 bases, and 17 bases separated the two germline ends. The CDR3 spans 16 residues. CDR3 in DNA: TGTGCCAGCAGCGCTGGTTTCGGGAGCGTCACCGGGGAGCTGTTTTTT. Translating it yields CASSAGFGSVTGELFF.

The V gene is TRBV7-6, the J gene TRBJ2-1; 13 nucleotides agree with TRBD2. This CDR3 has 16 amino acids. The germline V gene encodes CDR1 SGHVS and CDR2 FNYEAQ. V lost 4 bases and J lost 6; bases outside the gene matches: 6. Written as DNA, the CDR3 is TGTGCCAGCAGCTCCTGGACTAGCGGGGGATCCAATGAGCAGTTCTTC. Protein: CASSSWTSGGSNEQFF.

Details on this clone: The same CDR3 can be traced to other DNA sequences in this sample. The chain is built from TRBV5-1 and TRBJ1-4; 7 bases match TRBD1. With V trimmed by 0 bases and J by 8 bases, 4 bases remained unmatched. The CDR3 length is 14 residues. In germline, CDR1 is SGHRS, CDR2 YFSETQ. Written as DNA, the CDR3 is TGCGCCAGCAGCTTGGGACAGGGTAAAGAAAAACTGTTTTTT. Its protein is CASSLGQGKEKLFF.

This clone has only a few counts. The chain has TRBV5-1 and TRBJ1-5; TRBD1 agrees at 7 bases. The trim removed 4 bases at V and 3 bases at J, leaving 4 bases unmatched. The CDR3 consists of 14 residues. CDR1 and CDR2 (germline): SGHRS, YFSETQ. The CDR3 coding sequence is TGCGCCAGCAGCACGGGACAGAACAATCAGCCCCAGCATTTT. It codes for CASSTGQNNQPQHF.

The chain uses TRBV30 and TRBJ2-2; weak D call: TRBD1 (6 bases). V was cut by 5 bases and J by 2 bases, with 15 bases left in between. CDR1 GTSNPN and CDR2 SVGIG come from the germline V gene (reference sequence). The CDR3 covers 15 residues. CDR3 nucleotides: TGTGCCTGGGAGGGGTCCAGGGGAAACACCGGGGAGCTGTTTTTT. Translating gives CAWEGSRGNTGELFF.

The rearrangement joins TRBV5-6 to TRBJ1-5, with TRBD1 matching over 7 bases. CDR1 and CDR2 from the germline V gene are SGHDT and YYEEEE. Losses at the gene ends were 3 bases for V and 9 bases for J; bases not matched to a gene: 3. The CDR3 totals 12 residues. This chain's CDR3 is CASSSRQGPQHF. The CDR3 DNA reads TGTGCCAGCAGCTCCAGACAGGGGCCCCAGCATTTT.

The chain links TRBV2 to TRBJ1-6; D is undetermined. V dropped 11 bases and J dropped 3 bases, with 11 bases sitting between them. Per germline, CDR1 SNHLY and CDR2 FYNNEI. The CDR3 is 13 residues long. CDR3 amino acids: CAGRLNYNSPLHF. Written as DNA, the CDR3 is TGTGCCGGCCGACTCAACTATAATTCACCCCTCCACTTT.

The chain combines TRBV6-1 with TRBJ2-7; 15 bases map to TRBD2. This CDR3 contains 16 residues. V gave up 2 bases and J gave up 5 bases; unmatched junction bases: 4. In germline, CDR1 is MNHNS, CDR2 SASEGT. The CDR3 loop is CASSELGLAGGHEQYF. CDR3 coding DNA: TGTGCCAGCAGTGAACTGGGACTAGCGGGAGGTCACGAGCAGTACTTC.

This clone was counted once. This sequence joins TRBV6-6 and TRBJ1-3; 9 bases align to TRBD1. Germline CDR1 MNHNY, CDR2 SVGAGI (reference sequence). CDR3 length: 16 residues. V was pared by 5 bases and J by 3 bases, with 8 bases of the junction left unmatched. This CDR3 reads CASSTTGGLGGNTIYF. In DNA form, the CDR3 reads TGTGCCAGCAGTACCACAGGGGGCCTAGGTGGAAACACCATATATTTT.

V gene TRBV18 combines with J gene TRBJ1-4, with D maybe TRBD1 (6 bases). Germline V gives CDR1 KGHSH, CDR2 LQKENI. Trimming shortened V by 8 bases and J by 8 bases, and 18 bases separated the two germline ends. This CDR3 contains 14 residues. The CDR3 nucleotides are TGTGCCAGCGCCACAATACAGGGTAACGAAAAACTGTTTTTT. As protein: CASATIQGNEKLFF.

V usage is TRBV4-1 and J usage is TRBJ2-7; TRBD2 matches at 9 bases. The ends lost 0 bases at V and 12 bases at J; junction bases unmatched: 12. CDR1 is MGHRA and CDR2 is YSYEKL in the germline V gene. The CDR3 length is 15 residues. CDR3 loop: CASSQDMGSGSVRYF. CDR3 sequence (DNA): TGCGCCAGCAGCCAAGATATGGGTAGCGGGAGTGTTCGGTACTTC.

This chain links TRBV5-4 with TRBJ2-7, with 8 bases that match TRBD2. V gave up 3 bases and J gave up 5 bases; unmatched junction bases: 13. CDR1 and CDR2 (germline): SGHNT, YYREEE (reference sequence). The CDR3 contains 16 residues. CDR3 amino acids: CASSSGGLAGSHEQYF. For the CDR3, the DNA is TGTGCCAGCAGCTCCGGGGGGTTAGCGGGATCACACGAGCAGTACTTC.

The chain joins TRBV5-1 to TRBJ1-2, with TRBD1 matching 7 bases. This CDR3 region has 15 residues. CDR1 is SGHRS, CDR2 YFSETQ, per germline. After removal of 0 bases from V and 2 bases from J, the junction contained 4 bases not matched to a gene. The CDR3 DNA sequence: TGCGCCAGCAGCTTGGGACAGGGTGGAAACTATGGCTACACCTTC. This codes for CASSLGQGGNYGYTF.

The V and J genes are TRBV6-1 and TRBJ1-1, with D uncertain. The CDR3 is 13 amino acids. The V end was cut by 6 bases, the J end by 0 bases, with 8 bases between. CDR1 is MNHNS, CDR2 SASEGT, per germline. CDR3 sequence reads: CASSFLLNTEAFF. The CDR3 DNA sequence: TGTGCCAGCAGCTTCCTACTGAACACTGAAGCTTTCTTT.

The rearrangement uses TRBV6-5 and TRBJ2-7; weak D call: TRBD1 (5 bases). The germline V gene has CDR1 MNHEY and CDR2 SVGAGI. The CDR3 totals 15 residues. V lost 5 bases and J lost 2, with 16 bases in between. The CDR3 here is CASSTRQGIAYEQYF. In nucleotides, the CDR3 is TGTGCCAGCAGTACGCGCCAGGGAATCGCCTACGAGCAGTACTTC.

V gene TRBV6-1 combines with J gene TRBJ1-1, with 10 bases identical to TRBD1. This CDR3 is 17 amino acids long. CDR1 and CDR2 from the germline V gene are MNHNS and SASEGT. Unmatched junction bases numbered 9, after V lost 0 bases and J lost 5 bases. The CDR3 DNA reads TGTGCCAGCAGTGAAGCAGACAGGGGGCGTGGGAGGACTGAAGCTTTCTTT. It translates to CASSEADRGRGRTEAFF.

The chain combines TRBV9 with TRBJ2-3, with 11 bases that match TRBD2. This CDR3 contains 15 residues. Per germline, CDR1 SGDLS and CDR2 YYNGEE. V lost 4 bases and J lost 6; bases outside the gene matches: 7. Written as DNA, the CDR3 is TGTGCCAGCAGCTCAACACTAGCGGGAGTTGATACGCAGTATTTT. Its protein product is CASSSTLAGVDTQYF.

The CDR3 is CASSSIIDGSQYF. CDR3 bases: TGTGCCAGCAGCTCCATAATCGACGGGAGCCAGTATTTT. The chain combines TRBV11-2 with TRBJ2-3, with D possibly TRBD2 on 6 matching bases. Germline CDR1 reads SGHAT; CDR2 reads FQNNGV. The ends were cut back, 4 bases at V and 12 bases at J, with 17 bases in the middle. CDR3 length equals 13 residues.

V and J are TRBV11-3 and TRBJ2-1; D gene uncertain. Germline values: CDR1 SGHNT, CDR2 YENEEA. V was pared by 5 bases and J by 4 bases, with 12 bases between. The CDR3 covers 14 residues. CDR3 coding DNA: TGTGCCAGCAGCCCCTCCCTTGGGTACAATGAGCAGTTCTTC. It yields the protein CASSPSLGYNEQFF.

About this clone itself: The sample holds other DNA sequences that translate to the same CDR3. The genes are TRBV5-6 and TRBJ1-2; unclear D gene. In germline, CDR1 is SGHDT, CDR2 YYEEEE. V lost 1 base and J lost 3, with 7 bases in between. The CDR3 runs to 13 residues. This CDR3 reads CASSLPADYGYTF. The CDR3 DNA is TGTGCCAGCAGCTTGCCAGCAGACTATGGCTACACCTTC.